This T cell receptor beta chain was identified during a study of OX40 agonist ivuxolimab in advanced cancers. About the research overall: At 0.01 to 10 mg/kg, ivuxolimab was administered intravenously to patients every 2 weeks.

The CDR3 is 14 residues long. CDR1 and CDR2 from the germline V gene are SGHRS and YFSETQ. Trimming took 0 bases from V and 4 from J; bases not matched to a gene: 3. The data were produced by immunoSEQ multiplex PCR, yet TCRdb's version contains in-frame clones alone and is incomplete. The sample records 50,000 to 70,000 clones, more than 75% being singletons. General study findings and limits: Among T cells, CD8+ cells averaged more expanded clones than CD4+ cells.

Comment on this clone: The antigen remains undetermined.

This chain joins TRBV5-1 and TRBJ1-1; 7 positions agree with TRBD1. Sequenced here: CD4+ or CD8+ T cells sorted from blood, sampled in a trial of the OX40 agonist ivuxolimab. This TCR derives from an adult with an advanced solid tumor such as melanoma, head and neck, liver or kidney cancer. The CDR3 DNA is TGCGCCAGCAGCTTGGCGACAGGGAGCACTGAAGCTTTCTTT. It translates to CASSLATGSTEAFF.